The clone carrying this T cell receptor beta chain was detected only a few times. Its antigen is not identified. Sample-barcoded 5' priming and a J-beta primer mix drove a second PCR of roughly 6 to 12 cycles. Every sample gave at least 3 million paired-end reads containing CDR3. TCRdb re-called the 5' RACE reads through MiXCR, storing one row per CDR3 protein. The table records about 1.7 million distinct CDR3 sequences, roughly 27% of them present only once. The CDR3 is 16 amino acids. Germline V gene sequence: CDR1 DFQATT, CDR2 SNEGSKA (reference sequence). Trimming removed 0 bases from V and 7 bases from J; junction bases left unmatched: 8. This specimen belongs to a study of blood T cells in healthy people across ages. Study background: The template switching approach captured approximately one barcoded beta molecule for every two T cells. General study results and limits: Possibly confounding the expanded clonotype changes was the fact that donor CMV status was unknown.

Sequenced input: blood. This rearrangement joins TRBV20-1 to TRBJ2-1; TRBD2 matches 11 bases. The origin of this receptor is a woman between 25 and 40 years old in good health. The CDR3 DNA follows: TGCAGTGCTAGAGATTCTAGCGGGGGGCACCTAAATGAGCAGTTCTTC. Its translation: CSARDSSGGHLNEQFF.